This is a list of T cell receptor beta chains from one sample in a study of T-cell reconstitution after alpha-beta-depleted transplantation in children. TCRdb re-called the PCR reads with MiXCR, one entry per CDR3 protein. The table includes hundreds of thousands of distinct CDR3 sequences, roughly 11% detected once. Sample: peripheral blood, taken 180 days after TCRalphabeta/CD19-depleted stem cell transplant. These receptors all come from a male patient between 2 and 15 years old who had a stem cell transplant for chronic granulomatous disease, so the T cells may come from the graft donor. CDR3s include the opening cysteine and the closing phenylalanine or tryptophan. Each record gives: CDR3 DNA, CDR3 protein, D gene, clone size, J gene, CDR3 length, V gene. A D gene is named only where the DNA matches it firmly. Not every row has a clone size; where given, it reads once, few, many or a size class.

TGTGCCAGCAGCTCCTTAAGCGGCGAGCAGTACTTC,CASSSLSGEQYF,-,many,TRBJ2-7,12,TRBV7-6
TGCGCCAGCAGCACGGATCCCTCCAAAGCGGGTAGGAAGGATACGCAGTATTTT,CASSTDPSKAGRKDTQYF,-,many,TRBJ2-3,18,TRBV5-1
TGTGCCAGCAGCCAAGATCCCGACAGCGGGAGACCAGCGTACAATGAGCAGTTCTTC,CASSQDPDSGRPAYNEQFF,TRBD2,many,TRBJ2-1,19,TRBV3-1
TGTGCCAGCAGTCCTCGCTCCTTGACTAGCGGGAGGGGATACGGCAACAATGAGCAGTTCTTC,CASSPRSLTSGRGYGNNEQFF,TRBD2,many,TRBJ2-1,21,TRBV6-2/TRBV6-3
TGTGCCAGCAGCTCACCGACAGGGGTGAACACTGAAGCTTTCTTT,CASSSPTGVNTEAFF,TRBD1,many,TRBJ1-1,15,TRBV7-6
TGTGCCAGCAGCGCGAGGGGGGGGGCCTACGAGCAGTACTTC,CASSARGGAYEQYF,-,many,TRBJ2-7,14,TRBV7-3
TGTGCCAGCAGTCCACCCGGACTACTGAACTACGAGCAGTACTTC,CASSPPGLLNYEQYF,-,many,TRBJ2-7,15,TRBV6-2/TRBV6-3
TGTGCCAGCAGGCCCGGGACAGGGCGAACAGATACGCAGTATTTT,CASRPGTGRTDTQYF,TRBD1,many,TRBJ2-3,15,TRBV27
TGTGCCAGTAGTACAGACGACAGGGTCACCGGGGAGCTGTTTTTT,CASSTDDRVTGELFF,TRBD1,few,TRBJ2-2,15,TRBV19
TGCAGTGCCCACCGGGACCCTCACAATGAGCAGTTCTTC,CSAHRDPHNEQFF,-,many,TRBJ2-1,13,TRBV20-1
TGTGCCAGCAGCCAAGCCGGACAGGGGGCCGGGGCCCACTACGAGCAGTACTTC,CASSQAGQGAGAHYEQYF,TRBD1,-,TRBJ2-7,18,TRBV4-2
TGCAGCGCCGACCAGCCAAAGATCGGCTACAATGAGCAGTTCTTC,CSADQPKIGYNEQFF,-,many,TRBJ2-1,15,TRBV29-1
TGTGCCAGCAGTTACTCCCGACAGGAGGCAACTAATGAAAAACTGTTTTTT,CASSYSRQEATNEKLFF,-,many,TRBJ1-4,17,TRBV6-8
TGTGCCAGCAGCTTAGCCCAGGGGGCGGAAGCTTTCTTT,CASSLAQGAEAFF,TRBD1,many,TRBJ1-1,13,TRBV7-9
TGTGCCAGCAGTTTATCGACAGCTAACTATGGCTACACCTTC,CASSLSTANYGYTF,-,many,TRBJ1-2,14,TRBV28
TGTGCCATCAGTGAGGGCGGGACGCGACAAGAGACCCAGTACTTC,CAISEGGTRQETQYF,-,many,TRBJ2-5,15,TRBV10-3
TGCAGTGCTAGAGTGGCGGGTTTAAGGAATCAGCCCCAGCATTTT,CSARVAGLRNQPQHF,-,many,TRBJ1-5,15,TRBV20-1
TGCAGTGCTAGTTGGTTGGGGTTGGGGGGAAACATTCAGTACTTC,CSASWLGLGGNIQYF,-,many,TRBJ2-4,15,TRBV20-1
TGCAGCGTTGAAGTTCGGGGGGACAGTACCTACGAGCAGTACTTC,CSVEVRGDSTYEQYF,-,-,TRBJ2-7,15,TRBV29-1
TGTGCCAGCACCCCCCTCTTTCGCGGGGGGGAGACCCAGTACTTC,CASTPLFRGGETQYF,TRBD2,many,TRBJ2-5,15,TRBV7-6
TGTGCCAGCAGCTTACAGGGGAGAGGAAACTATGGCTACACCTTC,CASSLQGRGNYGYTF,TRBD1,many,TRBJ1-2,15,TRBV28
TGTGCCAGCAGCTTTAGGACAGGACACGAGCAGTACTTC,CASSFRTGHEQYF,TRBD1,few,TRBJ2-7,13,TRBV11-2
TGTGCCACCAGCAGAGATATCCTATATGGCTACACCTTC,CATSRDILYGYTF,-,many,TRBJ1-2,13,TRBV15
TGTGCCAGCAGCTTAGCCGACAGGGCCTACGAGCAGTACTTC,CASSLADRAYEQYF,TRBD1,many,TRBJ2-7,14,TRBV7-8
TGTGCCAGCAGTTTATCGAGGGTTTCACCCCTCCACTTT,CASSLSRVSPLHF,-,many,TRBJ1-6,13,TRBV12-3/TRBV12-4
TGTGCCAGCAGTTTGGGGGGACGTAACTATGGCGACACCTTC,CASSLGGRNYGDTF,-,few,TRBJ1-2,14,TRBV12-3/TRBV12-4
TGCAGTGCTACCCCAGGGCCCTACGAGCAGTACTTC,CSATPGPYEQYF,-,many,TRBJ2-7,12,TRBV20-1
TGTGCCAGCATTCTCCCAGCACTTAGCAATCAGCCCCAGCATTTT,CASILPALSNQPQHF,-,few,TRBJ1-5,15,TRBV25-1
TGTGCCATCACCCCGGAGGACAGGGGAAGTTTCGACGAGCAGTACTTC,CAITPEDRGSFDEQYF,TRBD1,many,TRBJ2-7,16,TRBV10-3
TGTGCCAGTCGCCGGGACAGGGGTGAAAACACCATATATTTT,CASRRDRGENTIYF,TRBD1,-,TRBJ1-3,14,TRBV18
TGCGCCAGCAGATTCCCTGGGACCTACGAGCAGTACTTC,CASRFPGTYEQYF,-,many,TRBJ2-7,13,TRBV5-1
TGCAGTCACAGGGGAGAGTCTGGCGAGCAGTACTTC,CSHRGESGEQYF,TRBD1,many,TRBJ2-7,12,TRBV20-1
TGCAGTGCTCTCCGGGACACCACCTACGAGCAGTACTTC,CSALRDTTYEQYF,-,many,TRBJ2-7,13,TRBV20-1
TGTGCCAGCTTCCAGGAAGGACACAATGAGCAGTTCTTC,CASFQEGHNEQFF,-,many,TRBJ2-1,13,TRBV28
TGTGCCAGCAGTTTAGGGACAGGTAGCAATCAGCCCCAGCATTTT,CASSLGTGSNQPQHF,TRBD1,many,TRBJ1-5,15,TRBV28
TGCGCCAGCATCGACGGACGAGGGACCCAGTACTTC,CASIDGRGTQYF,-,many,TRBJ2-5,12,TRBV5-1
TGTGCCAGCAGTCCCGGGGGTCTACCCAGGACCCAGTACTTC,CASSPGGLPRTQYF,-,many,TRBJ2-5,14,TRBV12-3/TRBV12-4
TGTGCCAGCAGCTTACCTTTTCACAATGAGCAGTTCTTC,CASSLPFHNEQFF,-,many,TRBJ2-1,13,TRBV5-6
TGTGCCAGTAGCGCCCTGATGGGCTACGGCTACACCTTC,CASSALMGYGYTF,-,many,TRBJ1-2,13,TRBV19
TGTGCCAGCAGCCAAGTCCTGGGCCCCTCTGGAAACACCATATATTTT,CASSQVLGPSGNTIYF,-,many,TRBJ1-3,16,TRBV3-1
TGCGCCAGCAATTTGGGAGATACGCAGTATTTT,CASNLGDTQYF,-,many,TRBJ2-3,11,TRBV5-1
TGTGCCACCAGCAGGACAGGGGGCTTCACCGGGGAGCTGTTTTTT,CATSRTGGFTGELFF,TRBD1,many,TRBJ2-2,15,TRBV15
TGTGCCAGCAGCTTCCAGGACAAGGATGAAGCTTTCTTT,CASSFQDKDEAFF,-,many,TRBJ1-1,13,TRBV5-5
TGTGCCAGCAGCTTGAGCGGGGGGGACAATGAGCAGTTCTTC,CASSLSGGDNEQFF,TRBD2,many,TRBJ2-1,14,TRBV5-5
TGCGCCAGCAGCTTGTCTCTAGCGGGACTTAAAAAAAATACGCAGTATTTT,CASSLSLAGLKKNTQYF,TRBD2,many,TRBJ2-3,17,TRBV5-1
TGTGCCACCAGCACCCTAGCGGCACCGCAAGAGACCCAGTACTTC,CATSTLAAPQETQYF,TRBD2,many,TRBJ2-5,15,TRBV15
TGCAGTGCTAGTTCAAGGGTCACTGAAGCTTTCTTT,CSASSRVTEAFF,-,many,TRBJ1-1,12,TRBV20-1
TGCAGTGCCGATCCCGGGAGCAAACCTACCGGCAATGAGCAGTTCTTC,CSADPGSKPTGNEQFF,-,few,TRBJ2-1,16,TRBV20-1